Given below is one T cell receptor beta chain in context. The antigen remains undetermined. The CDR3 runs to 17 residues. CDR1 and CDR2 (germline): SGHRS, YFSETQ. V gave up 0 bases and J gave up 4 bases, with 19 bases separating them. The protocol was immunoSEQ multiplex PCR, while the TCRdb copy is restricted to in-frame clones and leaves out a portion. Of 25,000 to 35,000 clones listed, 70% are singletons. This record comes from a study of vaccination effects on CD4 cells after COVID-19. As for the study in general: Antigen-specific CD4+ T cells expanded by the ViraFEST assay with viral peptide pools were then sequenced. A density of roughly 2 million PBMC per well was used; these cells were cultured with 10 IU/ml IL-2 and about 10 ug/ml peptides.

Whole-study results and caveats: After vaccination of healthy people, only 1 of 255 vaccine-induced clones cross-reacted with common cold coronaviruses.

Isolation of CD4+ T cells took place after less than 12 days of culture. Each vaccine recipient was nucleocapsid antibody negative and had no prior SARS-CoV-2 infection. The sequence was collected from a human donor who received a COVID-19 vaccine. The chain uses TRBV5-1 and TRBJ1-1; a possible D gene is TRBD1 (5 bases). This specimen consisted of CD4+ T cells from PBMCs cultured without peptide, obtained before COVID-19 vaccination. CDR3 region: CASSLVPGTNLGTEAFF. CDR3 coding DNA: TGCGCCAGCAGCTTGGTTCCCGGGACGAACCTGGGCACTGAAGCTTTCTTT.